Below are 13 T cell receptor beta chains sequenced from a single sample in a study of T cells after posttransplantation cyclophosphamide. Sequencing used immunoSEQ multiplex PCR; TCRdb keeps in-frame clones, though not all of them. This table holds tens of thousands of clones with no singletons; the top ten claim 6.5% to 8%. What was sequenced was PBMCs. Every receptor here comes from a woman in her forties or fifties in good health and a related stem cell transplant donor.

This clone was seen ten or more times. The chain carries TRBV27 and TRBJ1-1; 9 positions match TRBD1. Germline V CDR1 and CDR2: MNHEY, SMNVEV (reference sequence). The J segment lost 4 bases and the V segment lost 2 bases, leaving 2 bases of the junction unmatched. This CDR3 spans 14 amino acids. For the CDR3, the DNA is TGTGCCAGCAGTTTAAGGGACAGGGTCACTGAAGCTTTCTTT. This translates into CASSLRDRVTEAFF.

The chain is built from TRBV4-2 and TRBJ2-7, with TRBD2 identical over 8 bases. V shed 0 bases and J 2 bases; nucleotides not matched to a gene: 9. This CDR3 has 17 residues. Germline V gene data show CDR1 as LGHNA and CDR2 as YNFKEQ. The CDR3 DNA is TGTGCCAGCAGCCAAGAGAGCTTGGCGGGGGGTACCTACGAGCAGTACTTC. Residues: CASSQESLAGGTYEQYF.

The table lists this clone with many counts. The chain uses TRBV2 and TRBJ2-5; the D gene is possibly TRBD2 (6 bases). Germline lookup yields CDR1 SNHLY and CDR2 FYNNEI. V gave up 3 bases and J gave up 2 bases, with 13 bases separating them. The CDR3 is made up of 15 amino acids. The DNA of the CDR3 is TGTGCCAGCAGTGAGGGCGGCGGGATACAAGAGACCCAGTACTTC. The encoded protein is CASSEGGGIQETQYF.

This clone was seen ten or more times. CDR3 in amino acids: CASSLGPSYNQPQHF. CDR3 DNA: TGTGCCAGCAGCTTAGGTCCCAGTTACAATCAGCCCCAGCATTTT. The J gene is TRBJ1-5, the V gene TRBV7-2, with D uncertain. The CDR3 totals 15 residues. V shed 1 base and J shed 3 bases, with 10 bases lying between them. Germline V gives CDR1 SGHTA, CDR2 FQGNSA.

The V call is TRBV28, the J call TRBJ1-2; 9 bases map to TRBD1. This CDR3 comprises 15 residues. Germline V gives CDR1 MDHEN, CDR2 SYDVKM. The V segment lost 6 bases and the J segment 5 bases; nucleotides outside the gene matches: 10. The CDR3 DNA sequence: TGTGCCAGCAGCCTGACTACGACAGGGGGGTATGGCTACACCTTC. Amino acids: CASSLTTTGGYGYTF.

This clone was observed at least ten times. This sequence joins TRBV27 and TRBJ2-7; the match to TRBD1 covers 9 bases. Germline assignment: CDR1 MNHEY and CDR2 SMNVEV (reference sequence). Losses at the gene ends were 5 bases for V and 6 bases for J; bases not matched to a gene: 17. This CDR3 contains 17 residues. As DNA, the CDR3 is TGTGCCAGCAGTCTTCGAGCCCCAGGGACAGGGCTTCGCGAGCAGTACTTC. Amino acids: CASSLRAPGTGLREQYF.

This clone has ten or more counts. This sequence joins TRBV4-1 and TRBJ1-2; D is possibly TRBD1 (5 bases). Germline V gene sequence: CDR1 MGHRA, CDR2 YSYEKL. The CDR3 spans 14 residues. The ends were cut back, 4 bases at V and 3 bases at J, with 12 bases in the middle. CDR3 amino acids: CASSLQGRDYGYTF. The CDR3 DNA reads TGCGCCAGCAGCCTCCAGGGTCGGGACTATGGCTACACCTTC.

Ten or more counts support this clone. The chain couples TRBV15 to TRBJ2-1, with D uncertain. The V and J ends lost 1 base and 8 bases respectively, with 18 bases between them. The germline gives CDR1 LNHNV, CDR2 YYDKDF (reference sequence). CDR3 size: 16 residues. The CDR3 DNA is TGTGCCACCAGCAGAGCCACAGCCGCCCCCTGGGATGAGCAGTTCTTC. This codes for CATSRATAAPWDEQFF.

This clone has at least ten counts. The CDR3 coding sequence is TGTGCCAGCAGTTCTTTCGGGACAGATGTTGGGGAGCCCCAGCATTTT. Its protein is CASSSFGTDVGEPQHF. The chain links TRBV12-3 or TRBV12-4 to TRBJ1-5; TRBD1 matches at 7 bases. CDR3 length: 16 residues. The trim removed 4 bases at V and 8 bases at J, leaving 14 bases unmatched.

This clone was recorded many times. The chain employs TRBV6-1 and TRBJ2-7; 7 bases are shared with TRBD1. V was clipped by 5 bases and J by 5 bases; unmatched bases: 9. The CDR3 runs to 14 residues. Germline V gene lookup returns CDR1 MNHNS and CDR2 SASEGT. The CDR3 region has the DNA TGTGCCAGCAGTTGGGACAGACTGAGCGACGAGCAGTACTTC. Its protein is CASSWDRLSDEQYF.

At least ten counts were recorded for this clone. The chain has TRBV5-4 and TRBJ1-3; the match to TRBD1 covers 7 bases. V trimming: 0 bases; J trimming: 4 bases; junction bases outside the gene matches: 7. CDR3 length equals 16 residues. The germline gives CDR1 SGHNT, CDR2 YYREEE (reference sequence). The CDR3 nucleotides read TGTGCCAGCAGCTTGGCCTCTCAGGGGGTGGGAAACACCATATATTTT. Translation gives CASSLASQGVGNTIYF. The whole variable domain, filled in from reference TRBV5-4 and TRBJ1-3, reads ETGVTQSPTHLIKTRGQQVTLRCSSQSGHNTVSWYQQALGQGPQFIFQYYREEENGRGNFPPRFSGLQFPNYSSELNVNALELDDSALYLCASSLASQGVGNTIYFGEGSWLTVV.

Ten or more counts support this clone. This rearrangement joins TRBV9 to TRBJ1-1, with D possibly being TRBD1 (6 bases). V lost 4 bases, J lost 8 bases, and 15 bases lay in between. Per the germline V gene, CDR1 is SGDLS and CDR2 is YYNGEE. This CDR3 spans 13 amino acids. The CDR3 nucleotides read TGTGCCAGCAGCCCTCAGGACAGTACAGAAGCTTTCTTT. This codes for CASSPQDSTEAFF.

The chain uses TRBV9 and TRBJ2-7; D is possibly TRBD2 (6 bases). Germline V gene lookup returns CDR1 SGDLS and CDR2 YYNGEE. Trimming stripped 4 bases from V and 5 bases from J, with 19 bases between. The CDR3 is made up of 15 amino acids. CDR3 sequence reads: CASSPRGGRPDEQYF. The CDR3 DNA sequence: TGTGCCAGCAGCCCACGTGGGGGGAGACCCGACGAGCAGTACTTC.